These 29 T cell receptor beta chains share one sample of origin, sequenced in a study of cytomegalovirus exposure and HLA in healthy donors. This PCR relied on a set of 60 Vbeta primers and 13 Jbeta primers. Clones were read by immunoSEQ multiplex PCR, and TCRdb kept only the in-frame ones, dropping some. Among about 190,000 clones listed, about four fifths were seen once. Material: PBMCs. The receptors shown here come from a boy younger than 18 in good health and CMV-seronegative.

J is TRBJ1-1 and V is TRBV28; weak D call: TRBD1 (6 bases). This CDR3 is 14 amino acids long. Trimming removed 2 bases from V and 3 bases from J, with 10 bases in between. Germline CDR1 and CDR2: MDHEN and SYDVKM. The CDR3 is CASSLGQFHTEAFF. The CDR3, as DNA: TGTGCCAGCAGTTTAGGACAGTTCCACACTGAAGCTTTCTTT.

V and J are TRBV5-6 and TRBJ2-3; the match to TRBD2 covers 8 bases. Unmatched junction bases numbered 10, after V lost 3 bases and J lost 1 base. CDR1 is SGHDT, CDR2 YYEEEE, per germline. This CDR3 is built from 17 residues. The CDR3 sequence: CASSSRGASGRTDTQYF. As DNA, the CDR3 is TGTGCCAGCAGCTCCCGGGGGGCTAGCGGGCGCACAGATACGCAGTATTTT.

CDR3 in amino acids: CASSFDSGWGYTF. The CDR3 DNA reads TGTGCCAGCAGTTTCGATTCAGGGTGGGGCTACACCTTC. The gene calls are TRBV27 and TRBJ1-2; D is perhaps TRBD1 (5 bases). CDR1 is MNHEY and CDR2 is SMNVEV in the germline V gene (reference sequence). The V and J ends lost 3 bases and 8 bases respectively, with 13 bases between them. The CDR3 spans 13 residues.

The rearrangement uses TRBV4-1 and TRBJ2-2; 8 nucleotides agree with TRBD2. V lost 4 bases to trimming and J lost 7 bases; unmatched junction nucleotides: 11. The CDR3 is made up of 16 amino acids. Germline CDR1 reads MGHRA; CDR2 reads YSYEKL. The CDR3 loop is CASSPLREARGGELFF. CDR3 nucleotides: TGCGCCAGCAGCCCCCTGCGGGAGGCCCGGGGCGGGGAGCTGTTTTTT.

The chain links TRBV7-3 to TRBJ2-1; 9 nucleotides agree with TRBD2. The trim removed 2 bases at V and 3 bases at J, leaving 8 bases unmatched. From germline, CDR1 is SGHTA and CDR2 FQGTGA. The CDR3 spans 17 residues. In nucleotides, the CDR3 is TGTGCCAGCAGCTTAGGGGTAGCGGGAGCTAACTACAATGAGCAGTTCTTC. It yields the protein CASSLGVAGANYNEQFF.

The chain couples TRBV27 to TRBJ2-7; 7 bases map to TRBD1. The CDR3 totals 13 residues. Per germline, CDR1 MNHEY and CDR2 SMNVEV (reference sequence). Trimming took 7 bases from V and 4 from J; bases not matched to a gene: 7. CDR3 in amino acids: CASKGTERYEQYF. For the CDR3, the DNA is TGTGCCAGCAAAGGGACAGAAAGATACGAGCAGTACTTC.

This sequence joins TRBV18 and TRBJ1-2; D is uncertain. The CDR3 has 14 residues. With 3 bases removed from V and 2 bases from J, the gap between germline ends came to 10 bases. Germline V gives CDR1 KGHSH, CDR2 LQKENI. The CDR3 sequence: CASSPPGFNYGYTF. CDR3 bases: TGTGCCAGCTCACCGCCGGGATTCAACTATGGCTACACCTTC. Full variable domain (rest looked up from reference TRBV18 and TRBJ1-2): NAGVMQNPRHLVRRRGQEARLRCSPMKGHSHVYWYRQLPEEGLKFMVYLQKENIIDESGMPKERFSAEFPKEGPSILRIQQVVRGDSAAYFCASSPPGFNYGYTFGSGTRLTVV.

V gene TRBV5-1 combines with J gene TRBJ2-1, with D hard to call. Trimming removed 3 bases at V and 5 bases at J, with 12 bases between. Germline loops: CDR1 SGHRS, CDR2 YFSETQ. The CDR3 covers 14 residues. The CDR3 is CASSYTTKDNEQFF. The CDR3 DNA reads TGCGCCAGCAGCTACACAACTAAAGACAATGAGCAGTTCTTC.

The V call is TRBV19, the J call TRBJ1-5, with TRBD1 matching over 8 bases. The trim removed 5 bases at V and 6 bases at J, leaving 9 bases unmatched. This CDR3 is built from 15 residues. The germline V gene has CDR1 LNHDA and CDR2 SQIVND (reference sequence). CDR3: CASSLQGVSPQPQHF. The CDR3 DNA follows: TGTGCCAGTAGTCTACAGGGGGTTTCCCCTCAGCCCCAGCATTTT. Full variable domain (rest looked up from reference TRBV19 and TRBJ1-5): DGGITQSPKYLFRKEGQNVTLSCEQNLNHDAMYWYRQDPGQGLRLIYYSQIVNDFQKGDIAEGYSVSREKKESFPLTVTSAQKNPTAFYLCASSLQGVSPQPQHFGDGTRLSIL.

The gene calls are TRBV30 and TRBJ1-2; unclear D gene. Trimming removed 3 bases at V and 8 bases at J, with 13 bases between. Germline V lookup: CDR1 GTSNPN, CDR2 SVGIG (reference sequence). The CDR3 covers 12 residues. CDR3 sequence (DNA): TGTGCCTGGAGGGTGGACTCTCCGGGCTACACCTTC. Translation: CAWRVDSPGYTF.

V gene TRBV9 combines with J gene TRBJ1-3; D ambiguous. The CDR3 covers 15 residues. V shed 0 bases and J shed 3 bases, with 10 bases lying between them. Germline V lookup: CDR1 SGDLS, CDR2 YYNGEE. Written as DNA, the CDR3 is TGTGCCAGCAGCGTAGCAGGCCTTATTGGAAACACCATATATTTT. This encodes CASSVAGLIGNTIYF.

This chain joins TRBV19 and TRBJ1-2, with D possibly TRBD1 on 5 matching bases. Germline V lookup: CDR1 LNHDA, CDR2 SQIVND (reference sequence). Between the trimmed V and J ends, which lost 7 bases and 4 bases, there was a span of 16 bases. The length of the CDR3 is 14 residues. The CDR3 DNA reads as TGTGCCAGTAAGGGGTCAGGCAGGACCTATGGCTACACCTTC. Amino acids: CASKGSGRTYGYTF.

This clone occurred once. The V gene is TRBV7-2, the J gene TRBJ2-7, with 8 bases matching TRBD1. The CDR3 loop spans 16 amino acids. Trimming at V came to 5 bases and at J to 6 bases, leaving 15 bases not matched to a gene. Germline CDR1 and CDR2: SGHTA and FQGNSA. The CDR3 DNA sequence: TGTGCCAGCAGCCCAGGGGGCGGGATGGCCCTCACCGAGCAGTACTTC. Its translation is CASSPGGGMALTEQYF.

The chain employs TRBV2 and TRBJ2-1, with D tentatively TRBD2 (6 bases). This CDR3 is built from 14 residues. Trimming took 6 bases from V and 10 from J, leaving 19 bases between them. CDR1 and CDR2 (germline): SNHLY, FYNNEI. CDR3 region: CASRTSRGGGEQFF. The CDR3 DNA reads as TGTGCCAGCAGAACTTCGCGGGGCGGCGGGGAGCAGTTCTTC.

The chain is built from TRBV2 and TRBJ2-1; tentatively, D is TRBD2 (5 bases). The CDR3 length is 11 residues. V was clipped by 8 bases and J by 9 bases, with 11 bases between them. Germline CDR1 and CDR2: SNHLY and FYNNEI. The CDR3 nucleotides read TGTGCCAGCGCAGGACTGGGTGAGCAGTTCTTC. As protein: CASAGLGEQFF.

The V call is TRBV7-6, the J call TRBJ1-3; D is unresolved. V was cut by 4 bases and J by 4 bases, with 11 bases left in between. This CDR3 has 14 residues. The germline V gene has CDR1 SGHVS and CDR2 FNYEAQ. CDR3 sequence reads: CASSYTSGGNTIYF. CDR3 coding DNA: TGTGCCAGCAGCTACACCTCGGGAGGAAACACCATATATTTT.

The V gene is TRBV29-1, the J gene TRBJ2-2; 9 nucleotides match TRBD1. CDR3 length equals 12 residues. Germline CDR1 and CDR2: SQVTM and ANQGSEA. V was pared by 6 bases and J by 13 bases, with 9 bases of the junction left unmatched. This CDR3 is CSVIQGAGRLFF. The DNA of the CDR3 is TGCAGCGTGATACAGGGGGCGGGAAGGCTGTTTTTT.

V and J are TRBV4-3 and TRBJ2-5; no clear D gene. The CDR3 is made up of 13 amino acids. The germline V and J ends were trimmed by 1 base and 2 bases, with 5 bases remaining between them. The V gene's germline CDR1 is LGHNA and CDR2 YSLEER. The CDR3 DNA sequence: TGCGCCAGCAGCCAAGGGCTTCAAGAGACCCAGTACTTC. This codes for CASSQGLQETQYF.

The chain is built from TRBV7-8 and TRBJ2-3; 7 bases are a match to TRBD1. CDR1 and CDR2 from the germline V gene are SGHVS and FQNEAQ. V lost 5 bases, J lost 3 bases, and 2 bases stayed unmatched. There are 13 residues in the CDR3. The CDR3 reads CASSAQGTDTQYF. The CDR3 DNA follows: TGTGCCAGCAGCGCACAGGGGACAGATACGCAGTATTTT.

In DNA, the CDR3 is TGTGCCAGCAGCTTACGGGGACAGGGCGTCCATCAGCCCCAGCATTTT. Encoded protein: CASSLRGQGVHQPQHF. This sequence joins TRBV7-2 and TRBJ1-5, with TRBD1 identical over 9 bases. The CDR3 loop spans 16 amino acids. The V gene's germline CDR1 is SGHTA and CDR2 FQGNSA. J was trimmed by 5 bases and V by 2 bases; bases with no gene match: 7.

This chain joins TRBV9 and TRBJ2-7; no firm D call. Germline V CDR1 and CDR2: SGDLS, YYNGEE. The CDR3 totals 14 residues. Between the trimmed V and J ends, which lost 2 bases and 6 bases, there was a span of 15 bases. DNA of the CDR3: TGTGCCAGCAGCGTGTCGGGTTCATTCTCCGAGCAGTACTTC. It yields the protein CASSVSGSFSEQYF. The variable domain in full, with the rest retrieved from reference TRBV9 and TRBJ2-7, is DSGVTQTPKHLITATGQRVTLRCSPRSGDLSVYWYQQSLDQGLQFLIQYYNGEERAKGNILERFSAQQFPDLHSELNLSSLELGDSALYFCASSVSGSFSEQYFGPGTRLTVT.

The chain is built from TRBV30 and TRBJ1-1; D gene unclear. This CDR3 spans 12 amino acids. V lost 1 base to trimming and J lost 7 bases, with 10 bases between them. Germline V lookup: CDR1 GTSNPN, CDR2 SVGIG (reference sequence). The CDR3, as DNA: TGTGCCTGGAGTGGGAGACTGGGTGAAGCTTTCTTT. This encodes CAWSGRLGEAFF. The full variable domain, rest sourced from reference TRBV30 and TRBJ1-1, is SQTIHQWPATLVQPVGSPLSLECTVEGTSNPNLYWYRQAAGRGLQLLFYSVGIGQISSEVPQNLSASRPQDRQFILSSKKLLLSDSGFYLCAWSGRLGEAFFGQGTRLTVV.

The J gene is TRBJ1-2, the V gene TRBV28; a weak D match, TRBD1 (5 bases). CDR1 MDHEN and CDR2 SYDVKM come from the germline V gene. With 7 bases removed from V and 5 bases from J, the gap between germline ends came to 20 bases. This CDR3 has 15 amino acids. CDR3 in amino acids: CASTPGGPLWYGYTF. The DNA of the CDR3 is TGTGCCAGCACCCCGGGGGGTCCGCTCTGGTATGGCTACACCTTC.

The CDR3, as DNA: TGTGCCAGCAGTAATCATCCAGGGGGCGGCTACACCTTC. It specifies CASSNHPGGGYTF. The rearrangement links TRBV6-5 to TRBJ1-2; TRBD1 matches at 8 bases. V lost 5 bases, J lost 8 bases, and 7 bases stayed unmatched. The CDR3 length is 13 residues. In germline, CDR1 is MNHEY, CDR2 SVGAGI.

The chain employs TRBV6-1 and TRBJ2-7, with TRBD1 identical over 7 bases. The CDR3 extends over 15 amino acids. Germline lookup yields CDR1 MNHNS and CDR2 SASEGT. With 2 bases clipped from V and 2 bases from J, the junction kept 6 bases outside the gene matches. CDR3 bases: TGTGCCAGCAGTGAACTGCCGACAGGGCCCTACGAGCAGTACTTC. Its translation: CASSELPTGPYEQYF.

This chain connects TRBV19 to TRBJ1-2, with 9 bases that match TRBD1. Germline assignment: CDR1 LNHDA and CDR2 SQIVND (reference sequence). The CDR3 runs to 14 residues. V dropped 5 bases and J dropped 7; count of bases not matched to a gene: 8. CDR3 residues: CASSFPGQGGGYTF. For the CDR3, the DNA is TGTGCCAGTAGTTTCCCGGGACAGGGTGGTGGCTACACCTTC.

The CDR3 DNA follows: TGTGCCTGGACAGGGGCCTACGAGCAGTACTTC. Translated: CAWTGAYEQYF. This sequence joins TRBV30 and TRBJ2-7; D is perhaps TRBD1 (6 bases). V shed 4 bases and J shed 2 bases, with 6 bases lying between them. The CDR3 has 11 residues. Germline values: CDR1 GTSNPN, CDR2 SVGIG (reference sequence).

The J gene is TRBJ1-2, the V gene TRBV7-6, with TRBD1 matching over 10 bases. This CDR3 has 17 residues. J lost 6 bases, V lost 2 bases, and 12 bases had no gene match. Per germline, CDR1 SGHVS and CDR2 FNYEAQ. The CDR3 loop is CASSLSTGTGDPDGYTF. The CDR3 DNA reads TGTGCCAGCAGCTTATCTACCGGGACAGGGGATCCAGATGGCTACACCTTC.

The V gene is TRBV18, the J gene TRBJ2-1, with a weak D call TRBD1 (5 bases). Trimming removed 6 bases from V and 2 bases from J, with 8 bases in between. CDR3 length: 13 amino acids. In germline, CDR1 is KGHSH, CDR2 LQKENI. CDR3 bases: TGTGCCAGCTCGGACAAGACCTACAATGAGCAGTTCTTC. This encodes CASSDKTYNEQFF.